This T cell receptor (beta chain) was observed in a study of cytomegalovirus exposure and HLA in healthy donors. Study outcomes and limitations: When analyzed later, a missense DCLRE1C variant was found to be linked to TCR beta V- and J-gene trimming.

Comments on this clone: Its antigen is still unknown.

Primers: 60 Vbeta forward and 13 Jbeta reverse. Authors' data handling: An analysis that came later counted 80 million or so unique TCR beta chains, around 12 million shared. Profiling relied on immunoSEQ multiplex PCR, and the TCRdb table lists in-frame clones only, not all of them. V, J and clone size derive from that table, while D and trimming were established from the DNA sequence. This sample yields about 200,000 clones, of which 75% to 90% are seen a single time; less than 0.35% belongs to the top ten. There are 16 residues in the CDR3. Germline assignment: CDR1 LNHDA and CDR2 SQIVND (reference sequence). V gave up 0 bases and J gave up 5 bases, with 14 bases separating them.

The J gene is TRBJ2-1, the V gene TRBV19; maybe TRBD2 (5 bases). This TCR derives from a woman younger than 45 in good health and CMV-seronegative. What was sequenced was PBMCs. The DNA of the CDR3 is TGTGCCAGTAGTATAGATGGAGAGGGATGGGACAATGAGCAGTTCTTC. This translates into CASSIDGEGWDNEQFF.